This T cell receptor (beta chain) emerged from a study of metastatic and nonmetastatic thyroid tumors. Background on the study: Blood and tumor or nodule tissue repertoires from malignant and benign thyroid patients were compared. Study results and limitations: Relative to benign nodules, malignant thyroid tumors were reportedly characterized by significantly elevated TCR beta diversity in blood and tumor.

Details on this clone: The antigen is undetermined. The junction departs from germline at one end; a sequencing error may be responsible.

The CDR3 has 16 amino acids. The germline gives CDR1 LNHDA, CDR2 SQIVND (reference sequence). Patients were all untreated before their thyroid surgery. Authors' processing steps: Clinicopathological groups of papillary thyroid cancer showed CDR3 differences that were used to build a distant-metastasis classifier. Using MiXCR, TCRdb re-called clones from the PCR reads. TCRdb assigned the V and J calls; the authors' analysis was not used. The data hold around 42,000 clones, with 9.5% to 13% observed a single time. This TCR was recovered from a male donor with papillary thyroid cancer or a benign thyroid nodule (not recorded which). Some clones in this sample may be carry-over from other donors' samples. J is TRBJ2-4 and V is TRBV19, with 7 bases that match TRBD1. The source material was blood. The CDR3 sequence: CACRRRQGYGKNIQYF. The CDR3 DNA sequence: TGTGCCTGTAGAAGAAGACAGGGTTATGGCAAAAACATTCAGTACTTC.